The 13 T cell receptor beta chains listed next were all sequenced from one sample in a study of radiation and T cells in renal cell carcinoma. Assay used: immunoSEQ multiplex PCR; TCRdb lists only in-frame clones, some missing. Of around 99,000 clones listed, around 80% are singletons. Documented time point: blood 4 weeks post-SBRT, at nephrectomy. The sample's treatment: 15 Gy SBRT to primary tumor, nephrectomy 4 weeks later. The material sequenced was blood, taken from a patient whose treatment included radiotherapy and nephrectomy. Source of these receptors: a man aged 60-69 years with renal cell carcinoma.

The chain carries TRBV6-5 and TRBJ2-5, with 8 bases aligning to TRBD2. The J call is in doubt because the DNA end fits TRBJ2-7 better. Germline CDR1 reads MNHEY; CDR2 reads SVGAGI. CDR3 length: 11 residues. The CDR3 loop is CASTGGVEQYF. The CDR3 DNA follows: TGTGCCAGCACCGGGGGGGTCGAGCAGTACTTC.

In this sample, this clone turned up a few times. The chain is built from TRBV28 and TRBJ2-1, with 9 bases lining up with TRBD2. The CDR3 runs to 15 residues. V gave up 6 bases and J gave up 3 bases; unmatched junction bases: 6. CDR1 is MDHEN and CDR2 is SYDVKM in the germline V gene. Written as DNA, the CDR3 is TGTGCCAGCAGAGGAGCGGGAGGCCTCTACAATGAGCAGTTCTTC. This translates into CASRGAGGLYNEQFF.

The V call is TRBV6-5, the J call TRBJ2-7, with 8 bases matching TRBD2. Germline values: CDR1 MNHEY, CDR2 SVGAGI. The V segment lost 0 bases and the J segment 6 bases; nucleotides outside the gene matches: 7. The CDR3 extends over 15 amino acids. The CDR3 DNA sequence: TGTGCCAGCAGTTACTCGAGGCTAGCGGGCATCGAGCAGTACTTC. Translation gives CASSYSRLAGIEQYF.

The V and J genes are TRBV4-3 and TRBJ2-1; 11 nucleotides agree with TRBD1. The CDR3 extends over 18 amino acids. The germline CDR1 and CDR2 sequences are LGHNA and YSLEER. V dropped 3 bases and J dropped 6; count of bases not matched to a gene: 13. CDR3 in amino acids: CASSQSPAGTGGSNEQFF. The CDR3 DNA is TGCGCCAGCAGCCAGTCTCCAGCCGGGACAGGGGGTTCCAATGAGCAGTTCTTC.

The chain is built from TRBV6-6 and TRBJ2-5, with 11 nucleotides matching TRBD1. The DNA end is a closer match to TRBJ2-7, so the J assignment may be wrong. Germline CDR1 and CDR2: MNHNY and SVGAGI (reference sequence). The length of the CDR3 is 16 residues. As DNA, the CDR3 is TGTGCCAGCAGTCTAGGACAGGGGGCTTCCACCTACGAGCAGTACTTC. This codes for CASSLGQGASTYEQYF.

This clone has a handful of counts. As DNA, the CDR3 is TGTGCCAGCAGCTTACAAGGAGGGGGGCTGCCGACTGAAGCTTTCTTT. Its translation is CASSLQGGGLPTEAFF. The rearrangement links TRBV11-2 to TRBJ1-1; possible D gene TRBD1, 6 bases. CDR1 and CDR2 (germline): SGHAT, FQNNGV. Deletions cut 2 bases from V and 5 bases from J, with 18 bases between. The CDR3 spans 16 residues.

The CDR3 nucleotides are TGTGCCAGCAGCTTAGATGGGGGGCGGAGCACTGAAGCTTTCTTT. Translating it yields CASSLDGGRSTEAFF. The V gene is TRBV11-2, the J gene TRBJ1-1; TRBD1 is a possible D gene (6 bases). The CDR3 contains 15 residues. Germline assignment: CDR1 SGHAT and CDR2 FQNNGV. V was cut by 0 bases and J by 4 bases, with 12 bases left in between.

This chain connects TRBV28 to TRBJ1-2; D gene ambiguous. V was pared by 6 bases and J by 1 base, with 12 bases between. CDR3 length equals 14 residues. Germline V gene lookup returns CDR1 MDHEN and CDR2 SYDVKM. The CDR3 nucleotides are TGTGCCAGCAGGGGGAGCAGCTATAACTATGGCTACACCTTC. This codes for CASRGSSYNYGYTF.

The rearrangement joins TRBV10-1 to TRBJ2-3; 8 bases agree with TRBD2. The CDR3 is made up of 15 amino acids. In germline, CDR1 is WNHNN, CDR2 SYGVQD (reference sequence). Unmatched junction bases numbered 6, after V lost 3 bases and J lost 4 bases. The CDR3 DNA reads TGCGCCAGCAGTGACGGGGGGGAAGGTCCAGATACGCAGTATTTT. It is translated as CASSDGGEGPDTQYF.

V gene TRBV14 combines with J gene TRBJ2-7; D may be TRBD1 (6 bases). This CDR3 is 14 amino acids long. V was cut by 2 bases and J by 4 bases, with 12 bases left in between. Germline values: CDR1 SGHDN, CDR2 FVKESK. The CDR3, as DNA: TGTGCCAGCAGCCAATTGGACAGACCTTACGAGCAGTACTTC. Protein: CASSQLDRPYEQYF. Full variable domain (remainder filled in from reference TRBV14 and TRBJ2-7): EAGVTQFPSHSVIEKGQTVTLRCDPISGHDNLYWYRRVMGKEIKFLLHFVKESKQDESGMPNNRFLAERTGGTYSTLKVQPAELEDSGVYFCASSQLDRPYEQYFGPGTRLTVT.

As to this clone: This is likely a read error, given that the CDR3 carries no conserved phenylalanine or tryptophan at its end. No DNA is shown, since the ends of the CDR3 on it are uncertain; the CDR3 is the one TCRdb lists. The rearrangement uses TRBV5-4 and TRBJ2-4; TRBD2, the table's D call, lacks a check against the DNA. The CDR3 numbers 15 amino acids, ends counted. Germline loops: CDR1 SGHNT, CDR2 YYREEE (reference sequence). CDR3 residues: CASSPGLAGGNLEAI.

The rearrangement joins TRBV6-5 to TRBJ1-2; TRBD1 matches 7 bases. V was pared by 8 bases and J by 3 bases, with 6 bases of the junction left unmatched. The CDR3 has 13 residues. Germline V gene lookup returns CDR1 MNHEY and CDR2 SVGAGI. CDR3 sequence: CASFPGGHYGYTF. CDR3 coding DNA: TGTGCCAGCTTCCCAGGGGGACACTATGGCTACACCTTC.

The genes are TRBV4-1 and TRBJ1-2; TRBD1 agrees at 7 bases. There are 15 residues in the CDR3. Germline V gene sequence: CDR1 MGHRA, CDR2 YSYEKL. As DNA, the CDR3 is TGCGAGCCGGGGGGGGCGACAGGGACCTTTTCGGGCTACACCTTC. As protein: CEPGGATGTFSGYTF.